This entry lists 5 T cell receptor beta chains sequenced from one sample in a study of shared clonotypes between healthy human individuals. Sequencing used immunoSEQ multiplex PCR; TCRdb keeps in-frame clones, though not all of them. The sample yields 1,400,000 or so clones, just under 99% seen once. Material for sequencing was naive CD4+ T cells sorted from blood. Subset in this sample: CD45RA+ positively selected. All receptors derive from a man aged 30 to 45 in good health.

Written as DNA, the CDR3 is TGTGCCAGCTGTACCACTATGAACACTGAAGCTTTCTTT. Translated, it gives CASCTTMNTEAFF. The V gene is TRBV6-1, the J gene TRBJ1-1, with no clear D. The CDR3 is made up of 13 amino acids. Trimming stripped 8 bases from V and 0 bases from J, with 10 bases between. In germline, CDR1 is MNHNS, CDR2 SASEGT.

This chain joins TRBV10-3 and TRBJ1-1; D ambiguous. The CDR3 totals 13 residues. In germline, CDR1 is ENHRY, CDR2 SYGVKD. Between the trimmed V and J ends, which lost 7 bases and 0 bases, there was a span of 9 bases. The CDR3 sequence is CAINRNMNTEAFF. The CDR3, as DNA: TGTGCCATCAACCGGAACATGAACACTGAAGCTTTCTTT.

This clone has only one observation. V and J are TRBV5-1 and TRBJ2-2; TRBD2 matches at 10 bases. Germline V lookup: CDR1 SGHRS, CDR2 YFSETQ. The ends lost 4 bases at V and 2 bases at J; junction bases unmatched: 5. This CDR3 comprises 16 residues. The CDR3 DNA sequence: TGCGCCAGCAGCCCTAGCGGGAGAATTAACACCGGGGAGCTGTTTTTT. This encodes CASSPSGRINTGELFF. Variable domain in full (rest from reference TRBV5-1 and TRBJ2-2): KAGVTQTPRYLIKTRGQQVTLSCSPISGHRSVSWYQQTPGQGLQFLFEYFSETQRNKGNFPGRFSGRQFSNSRSEMNVSTLELGDSALYLCASSPSGRINTGELFFGEGSRLTVL.

The chain uses TRBV6-6 and TRBJ2-3; 7 nucleotides line up with TRBD1. Germline trimming cut 2 bases from V and 6 bases from J; bases unmatched to any gene: 11. This CDR3 contains 16 residues. Germline CDR1 and CDR2: MNHNY and SVGAGI (reference sequence). CDR3 sequence reads: CASSYRRGGVGDTQYF. CDR3 bases: TGTGCCAGCAGTTACCGGAGAGGGGGCGTCGGGGATACGCAGTATTTT.

J is TRBJ2-3 and V is TRBV28; D might be TRBD1 (5 bases). CDR1 and CDR2 from the germline V gene are MDHEN and SYDVKM. The V end was cut by 0 bases, the J end by 2 bases, with 9 bases between. The CDR3 is 15 residues long. The DNA for the CDR3 is TGTGCCAGCAGTTTATGGGGGCGGCTCACAGATACGCAGTATTTT. This gives the protein CASSLWGRLTDTQYF.